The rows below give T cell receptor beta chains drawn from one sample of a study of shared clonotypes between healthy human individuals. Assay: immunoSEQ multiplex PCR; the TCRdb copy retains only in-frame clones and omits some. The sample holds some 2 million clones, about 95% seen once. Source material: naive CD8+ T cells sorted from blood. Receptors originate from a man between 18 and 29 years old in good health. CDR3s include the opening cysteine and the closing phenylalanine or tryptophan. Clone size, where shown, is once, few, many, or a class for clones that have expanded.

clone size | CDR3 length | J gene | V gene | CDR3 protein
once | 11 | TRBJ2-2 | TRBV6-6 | CASSDTGELFF
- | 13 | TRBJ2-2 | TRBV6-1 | CASSELGAGELFF
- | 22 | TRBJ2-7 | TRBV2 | CASSDTGGEGFLTQYPTGEQYF
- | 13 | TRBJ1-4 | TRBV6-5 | CASGASTNEKLFF
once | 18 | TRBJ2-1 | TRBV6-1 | CASSEFWPGTSGSDEQFF
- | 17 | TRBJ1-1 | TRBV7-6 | CASSLVPGQGLATEAFF
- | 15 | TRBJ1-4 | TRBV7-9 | CASSPPVGTNEKLFF
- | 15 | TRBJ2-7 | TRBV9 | CASSVADGLSYEQYF
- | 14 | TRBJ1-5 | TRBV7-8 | CASSITGVNQPQHF
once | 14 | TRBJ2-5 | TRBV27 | CASSFTGAGETQYF
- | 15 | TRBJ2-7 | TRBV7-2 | CASSLGFYGYYEQYF
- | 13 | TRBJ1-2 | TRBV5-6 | CASRSGQGFGYTF
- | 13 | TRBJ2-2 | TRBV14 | CASSRKNTGELFF
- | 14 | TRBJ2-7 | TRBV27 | CASSLVSGPYEQYF
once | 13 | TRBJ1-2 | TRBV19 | CASISRQGHLYAF
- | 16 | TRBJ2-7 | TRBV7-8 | CASSPGAGTGTYEQYF
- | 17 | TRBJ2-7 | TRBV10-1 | CASSEAGTGTSSYEQYF
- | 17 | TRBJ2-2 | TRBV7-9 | CASSSHRGRSYTGELFF
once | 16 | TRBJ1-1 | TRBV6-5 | CASSFRRPSGGTEAFF
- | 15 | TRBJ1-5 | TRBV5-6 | CASSLLGDYNQPQHF
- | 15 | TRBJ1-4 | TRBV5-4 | CASSTAGGTNEKLFF
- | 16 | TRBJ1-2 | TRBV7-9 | CASSPGPGNVYYGYTF
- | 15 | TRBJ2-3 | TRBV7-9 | CASSPGTSGSDTQYF
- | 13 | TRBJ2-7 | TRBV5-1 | CASSFSESYEQYF
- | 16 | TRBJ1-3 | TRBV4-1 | CASSQGPPGAGNTIYF
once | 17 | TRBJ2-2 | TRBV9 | CASSGPLQGSPTGELFF
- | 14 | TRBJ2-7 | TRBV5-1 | CASSIGLANGEQYF
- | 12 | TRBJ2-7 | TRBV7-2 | CYGLAGVGEQYF
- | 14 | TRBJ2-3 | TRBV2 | CASSRSQRKDTQYF
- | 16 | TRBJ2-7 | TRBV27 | CASSFSGTGGFYEQYF
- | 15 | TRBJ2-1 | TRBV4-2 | CASSLSSGAYNEQFF
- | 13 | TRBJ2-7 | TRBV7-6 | CASSLGEGVEQYF
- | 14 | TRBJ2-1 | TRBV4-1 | CASSLAGGAHEQFF
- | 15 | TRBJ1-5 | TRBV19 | CASSKGPQGSQPQHF
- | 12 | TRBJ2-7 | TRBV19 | CASSGLSYEQYF
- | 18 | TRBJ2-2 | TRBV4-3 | CASSQGLAGGLNTGELFF
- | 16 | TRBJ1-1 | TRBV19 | CASSIDREAMNTEAFF
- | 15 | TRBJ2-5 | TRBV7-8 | CASSWGLAEGVTQYF
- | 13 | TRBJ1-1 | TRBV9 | CASSFESDTEAFF
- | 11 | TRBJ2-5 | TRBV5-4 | CASSLDETQYF
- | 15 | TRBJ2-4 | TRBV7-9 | CASSPPEGTENIQYF
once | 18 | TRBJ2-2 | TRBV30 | CAWSLDPIDRVITGELFF
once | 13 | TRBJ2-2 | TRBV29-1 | CSARTGVTGELFF
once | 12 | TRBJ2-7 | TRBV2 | CASMMTGYEQYF
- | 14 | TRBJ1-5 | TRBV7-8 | CASSLERGDQPQHF
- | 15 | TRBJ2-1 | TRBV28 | CASSLWTGGGNEQFF
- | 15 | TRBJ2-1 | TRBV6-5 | CASSYSEGQGLAQFF
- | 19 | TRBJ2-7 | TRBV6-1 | CASSEAGGSGPLPYNEQYF
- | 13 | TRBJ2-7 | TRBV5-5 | CASSLAGSYEQYF
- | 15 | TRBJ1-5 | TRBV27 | CASSFSGVGNQPQHF
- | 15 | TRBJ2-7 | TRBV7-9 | CASSFGGSGTYEQYF
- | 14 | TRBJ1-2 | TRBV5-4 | CASSPDPLYYGYTF
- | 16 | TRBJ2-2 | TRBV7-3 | CASSQLAGTGSGELFF
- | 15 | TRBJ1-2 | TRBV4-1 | CASSPGTGAHYGYTF
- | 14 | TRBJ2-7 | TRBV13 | CASSLGQGTYEQYF
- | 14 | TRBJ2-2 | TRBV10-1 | CASRKLAEHRGAVF
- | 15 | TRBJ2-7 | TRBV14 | CASSQFLAGAYEQYF
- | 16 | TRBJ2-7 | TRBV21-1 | CASSKVVRDRDYEQYF